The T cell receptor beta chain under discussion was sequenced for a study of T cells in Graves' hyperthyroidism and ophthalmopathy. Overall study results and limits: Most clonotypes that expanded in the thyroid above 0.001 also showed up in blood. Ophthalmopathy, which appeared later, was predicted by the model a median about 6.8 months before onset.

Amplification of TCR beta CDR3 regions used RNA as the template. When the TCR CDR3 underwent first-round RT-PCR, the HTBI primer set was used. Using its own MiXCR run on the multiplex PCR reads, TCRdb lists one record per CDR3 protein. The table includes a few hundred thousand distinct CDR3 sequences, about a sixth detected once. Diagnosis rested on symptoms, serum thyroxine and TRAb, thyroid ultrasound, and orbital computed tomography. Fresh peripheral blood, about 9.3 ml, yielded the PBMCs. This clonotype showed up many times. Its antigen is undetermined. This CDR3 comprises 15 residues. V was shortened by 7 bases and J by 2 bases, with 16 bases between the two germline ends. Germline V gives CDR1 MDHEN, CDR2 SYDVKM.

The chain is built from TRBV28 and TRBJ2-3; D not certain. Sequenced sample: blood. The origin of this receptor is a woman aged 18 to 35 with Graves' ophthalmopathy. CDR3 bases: TGTGCCAGCACCCCCCCCGAGACTTACACAGATACGCAGTATTTT. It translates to CASTPPETYTDTQYF.